Listed below are T cell receptor beta chains from one sample, sequenced in a study of blood T cells in healthy people across ages. TCRdb reprocessed the 5' RACE reads with MiXCR, giving one entry per CDR3 protein. The sample lists about 670,000 distinct CDR3 sequences; over 40% were seen once. The sample comprised blood. These receptors all stem from a man aged 80 or over in good health. Both conserved end residues are part of each CDR3. The D gene is left open where the match is weak. Only part of the rows carry a size: once, few, many, or a class if the clone is expanded.

d_call	v_call	clone_size	j_call	cdr3_nt	cdr3_aa
.	TRBV7-2	.	TRBJ2-1	TGTGCCAGCAGCTGGGTCTTCAATGAGCAGTTCTTC	CASSWVFNEQFF
.	TRBV2	few	TRBJ1-6	TGTGCCAGCAGTGGACAGCTACTTAATTCACCCCTCCACTTT	CASSGQLLNSPLHF
TRBD2	TRBV10-2	.	TRBJ2-5	TGCGCCATCCGATCTAGCGGCCAAGAGACCCAGTACTTC	CAIRSSGQETQYF
.	TRBV2	.	TRBJ1-2	TGTGCCAGCAGGAGGAGCTGGGGGACTTCTCACTATGGCTACACCTTC	CASRRSWGTSHYGYTF
.	TRBV6-2/TRBV6-3	many	TRBJ1-5	TGTGCCAGCAGTTACGGGGGCTGGCGAATCGATCAGCCCCAGCATTTT	CASSYGGWRIDQPQHF
.	TRBV9	few	TRBJ2-3	TGTGCCAGCAGCGTAGACTTCCAGCTAACTTATACGCAGTATTTT	CASSVDFQLTYTQYF
.	TRBV6-1	.	TRBJ1-1	TGTGCCAGCAGTCCGAAGAACACTGAAGCTTTCTTT	CASSPKNTEAFF
.	TRBV10-2	.	TRBJ2-6	TGCGCCAGCAGCTCTCTGGGGGCCAACGTCCTGACTTTC	CASSSLGANVLTF
.	TRBV30	.	TRBJ2-3	TGTGCCTGGAGTGTAGGGGGGAACCCCTCTGGCACAGATACGCAGTATTTT	CAWSVGGNPSGTDTQYF
TRBD2	TRBV7-2	.	TRBJ2-5	TGTGCCAGCAGCTTAGCGAGGCGGGGGAGAGGGGCCCAGTACTTC	CASSLARRGRGAQYF
.	TRBV4-2	few	TRBJ1-1	TGTGCCAGCAGCCAAGAAGAGGCTGCTGAAGCTTTCTTT	CASSQEEAAEAFF
.	TRBV14	few	TRBJ1-2	TGTGCCAGCAGCCAATCATCTCATAACTATGGCTACACCTTC	CASSQSSHNYGYTF
TRBD1	TRBV20-1	few	TRBJ2-3	TGCAGTGCTCCTCGGACAGGGGAACCAGATACGCAGTATTTT	CSAPRTGEPDTQYF
.	TRBV5-4	.	TRBJ2-3	TGTGCCAGCAGCTCCCGGACTAAACGCACAGATACGCAGTATTTT	CASSSRTKRTDTQYF
.	TRBV3-1	.	TRBJ2-1	TGTGCCAGCAGCCAAAAACAACGATCCTACAATGAGCAGTTCTTC	CASSQKQRSYNEQFF
.	TRBV5-8	.	TRBJ2-3	TGTGCCAGCAGCAGACAACCCGCGGTTGTTAGGCAGTATTTT	CASSRQPAVVRQYF
.	TRBV6-5	.	TRBJ2-7	TGTGCCAGCAGCAACAGGCATTCCTACGAGCAGTACTTC	CASSNRHSYEQYF
TRBD2	TRBV12-3/TRBV12-4	.	TRBJ2-1	TGTGCCAGCAGTTTACAGGGACTAGCGGGAAATGAGCAGTTCTTC	CASSLQGLAGNEQFF
.	TRBV6-6	few	TRBJ1-3	TGTGCCAGCAGCTACGTCAGCCACTCTGGAAACACCATATATTTT	CASSYVSHSGNTIYF
.	TRBV28	.	TRBJ2-3	TGTGCCAGCAGTTTTGGGATGGCGGCGGGCCGAGGCACAGATACGCAGTATTTT	CASSFGMAAGRGTDTQYF
.	TRBV9	.	TRBJ2-3	TGTGCCAGCACGGACCCCCGCACAGATACGCAGTATTTT	CASTDPRTDTQYF
.	TRBV15	.	TRBJ2-3	TGTGCCACCAGCAGCACAGGGATCGGGACAGATACGCAGTATTTT	CATSSTGIGTDTQYF
TRBD1	TRBV28	once	TRBJ1-5	TGTGCCAGCAGCCCACAGAGGACAGGGTGGCAGCACCAGCATTTT	CASSPQRTGWQHQHF
.	TRBV4-2	.	TRBJ1-6	TGTGCCAGCAGCCAAGTAACAGGCGGATCACCCCTCCACTTT	CASSQVTGGSPLHF
TRBD1	TRBV10-1	.	TRBJ1-1	TGCGCCAGCAGTGAGTCGGGACAGGCTGGGGTCACTGAAGCTTTCTTT	CASSESGQAGVTEAFF
TRBD2	TRBV7-2	.	TRBJ2-7	TGTGCCAGCAGCTCACTTAGCGGGGGGGTATACAATGAGCAGTACTTC	CASSSLSGGVYNEQYF
.	TRBV7-9	.	TRBJ2-7	TGTGCCAGCAGTAAAAGGACAGTAAGCTCCTACAATGAGCAGTACTTC	CASSKRTVSSYNEQYF
TRBD2	TRBV4-2	many	TRBJ2-5	TGTGCCAGCAGGGCTAGCGGGGGGGCCACTGAGCAGTACTTC	CASRASGGATEQYF
.	TRBV3-1	.	TRBJ2-1	TGTGCCAGCAGCCAAGGGGCCACATACAATGAGCAGTTCTTC	CASSQGATYNEQFF
TRBD1	TRBV28	.	TRBJ2-1	TGTGCCAGCAGTTTTCAGGGGGCGGTGGGGAATGAGCAGTTCTTC	CASSFQGAVGNEQFF
.	TRBV4-3	.	TRBJ1-1	TGCGCCAGCAGCCAAGCTGAGGGACGACCGGGGGCTTTCTTT	CASSQAEGRPGAFF
.	TRBV5-1	many	TRBJ2-7	TGCGCCAGCAGCTTGGGCTATAGTAGGAGCTCCTACGAGCAGTACTTC	CASSLGYSRSSYEQYF
TRBD2	TRBV28	many	TRBJ2-7	TGTGCCAGCCACGAGGGGACTAGCGGATCCTACGAGCAGTACTTC	CASHEGTSGSYEQYF
TRBD1	TRBV7-9	.	TRBJ2-5	TGTGCCAGCAGCTTGGGGTCTGGACAGGGGAGAGAGACCCAGTACTTC	CASSLGSGQGRETQYF
TRBD1	TRBV12-3/TRBV12-4	once	TRBJ1-1	TGTGCCAGCAGTGTAGGGCAGGGGGTCACTGAAGCTTTCTTT	CASSVGQGVTEAFF
TRBD1	TRBV5-1	.	TRBJ1-4	TGCGCCAGCAGCCCTAGTCCAGGGGGAACTAATGAAAAACTGTTTTTT	CASSPSPGGTNEKLFF
.	TRBV4-2	.	TRBJ1-2	TGTGCCAGCAGCCAAGAAGTTGATTCTGGCTACACCTTC	CASSQEVDSGYTF
.	TRBV29-1	.	TRBJ2-7	TGCAGCGCCGCGGGGTGGCCTGGGGTCGAGCAGTACTTC	CSAAGWPGVEQYF
TRBD2	TRBV7-2	.	TRBJ2-7	TGTGCCGGCAGCTCGAAAACCGGGGGGGCAAATGAGCAGTACTTC	CAGSSKTGGANEQYF
.	TRBV11-1	.	TRBJ2-5	TGTGCCAGCAGCTTTGAGAAGACGACACAAGAGACCCAGTACTTC	CASSFEKTTQETQYF
TRBD1	TRBV29-1	many	TRBJ2-5	TGCAGCGTTACAGACAGGGTGCAGCGAGAGACCCAGTACTTC	CSVTDRVQRETQYF
.	TRBV20-1	.	TRBJ2-7	TGCAGTGCTAGAGCCGCGGCCTACAATGAGCAGTACTTC	CSARAAAYNEQYF
.	TRBV28	many	TRBJ2-7	TGTGCCAGCAGTTTTGGGTCGCCTCCCTACGAGCAGTACTTC	CASSFGSPPYEQYF
TRBD1	TRBV29-1	many	TRBJ1-2	TGCAGCGTTGAGGGACAGGGTGGCGGCTACACCTTC	CSVEGQGGGYTF
TRBD2	TRBV7-6	.	TRBJ2-3	TGTGCCAGCAGCCTAACTAGCGACCACACAGATACGCAGTATTTT	CASSLTSDHTDTQYF
.	TRBV6-2/TRBV6-3	.	TRBJ1-2	TGTGCCAGCAGTCAGACAGAAGACTATGGCTACACCTTC	CASSQTEDYGYTF
TRBD1	TRBV3-1	.	TRBJ1-2	TGTGCCAGCAGCCCCGGACAGGTGGAAGATGGCTACACCTTC	CASSPGQVEDGYTF
.	TRBV5-1	.	TRBJ2-3	TGCACCAGCAGCTTAGCGTTGAGCACAGATACGCAGTATTTT	CTSSLALSTDTQYF